These T cell receptor beta chains were read from a single sample in a study of beta chain features in type 1 diabetes. Profiling relied on immunoSEQ multiplex PCR, and the TCRdb table lists in-frame clones only, not all of them. Found here are more than 20,000 clones, 49% of them singletons; the top ten hold more than 0.3%. The specimen sequenced was stem cell memory CD4+ T cells from blood. The origin of the receptors is a man aged 30 to 39 with type 1 diabetes. Each CDR3 is given with its conserved first and last residue. D genes are given only for firm matches. Expanded clones are given a class, and other clones once, few, many or no size at all.

.	TRBJ2-1	TRBD2	TRBV27	TGTGCCAGCCTAGCGGGAGCCTACAATGAGCAGTTCTTC	CASLAGAYNEQFF
.	TRBJ2-2	TRBD2	TRBV5-4	TGTGCCAGCAGCACCTGGAAGAGGGGGACTAGCGGGGGGCGAGGGGAGCTGTTTTTT	CASSTWKRGTSGGRGELFF
.	TRBJ1-2	TRBD1	TRBV6-5	TGTGCCAGCAGTTACGACAGGGAGTCCTATGGCTACACCTTC	CASSYDRESYGYTF
.	TRBJ2-7	TRBD2	TRBV7-6	TGTGCCAGCAGCTTAGGAAGCGGGGGGCTCTACGAGCAGTACTTC	CASSLGSGGLYEQYF
.	TRBJ1-1	.	TRBV29-1	TGCAGCGTAGTCTCGGTCCAGAACACTGAAGCTTTCTTT	CSVVSVQNTEAFF
.	TRBJ1-1	TRBD1	TRBV30	TGTGCCTGGAGTCCCCTCAGGACAGGTGCTGAAGCTTTCTTT	CAWSPLRTGAEAFF
once	TRBJ2-1	TRBD2	TRBV11-1	TGTGCCAGCAGCTTAGTACGACTAGCGGCAAATGAGCAGTTCTTC	CASSLVRLAANEQFF
few	TRBJ2-5	TRBD2	TRBV18	TGTGCCAGCTCGCGGACTAGCGGGAGGGACAACCAAGAGACCCAGTACTTC	CASSRTSGRDNQETQYF
.	TRBJ1-1	.	TRBV14	TGTGCCAGCAGCCAAGAAGGAGCCTACGCTGAAGCTTTCTTT	CASSQEGAYAEAFF
few	TRBJ2-5	TRBD1	TRBV29-1	TGCAGCTCAGGACAGGGGAAACAAGAGACCCAGTACTTC	CSSGQGKQETQYF
few	TRBJ2-2	TRBD2	TRBV18	TGTGCCAGCTCACCCCGTAGCGGGTCGAACACCGGGGAGCTGTTTTTT	CASSPRSGSNTGELFF
.	TRBJ2-1	TRBD1	TRBV10-1	TGCGCCAGCAGCAGCGGACAGGACAATGAGCAGTTCTTC	CASSSGQDNEQFF
.	TRBJ2-5	.	TRBV5-1	TGCGCCAGCAGCTTGGTCGGCAGACGAGGGGAGACCCAGTACTTC	CASSLVGRRGETQYF
.	TRBJ2-6	TRBD1	TRBV7-9	TGTGCCAGCAGCCCCCTCCGGGACAGGGTAAACTCTGGGGCCAACGTCCTGACTTTC	CASSPLRDRVNSGANVLTF
.	TRBJ2-7	.	TRBV5-1	TGCGCCAGCAGCCAAACAGGGTCCATCGACGAGCAGTACTTC	CASSQTGSIDEQYF
.	TRBJ2-1	TRBD2	TRBV10-3	TGTGCCATCAGTGAGCGGGAGGTTGGTGAGCAGTTCTTC	CAISEREVGEQFF
.	TRBJ1-5	.	TRBV5-8	TGTGCCAGCAGCGGCACGGGGGTAGGAAATCAGCCCCAGCATTTT	CASSGTGVGNQPQHF
once	TRBJ1-5	TRBD1	TRBV5-6	TGTGCCAGCAGCTTGGCCAATCGGGACAGGGGGGTTAATCAGCCCCAGCATTTT	CASSLANRDRGVNQPQHF
few	TRBJ2-7	TRBD2	TRBV5-1	TGCGCCAGCAGCTTCAGCGGGAGTTTGTACGAGCAGTACTTC	CASSFSGSLYEQYF
.	TRBJ2-5	TRBD1	TRBV11-3	TGTGCCAGCAGTGGACGGACAGGGGGTTTTGAGACCCAGTACTTC	CASSGRTGGFETQYF
.	TRBJ2-7	TRBD1	TRBV7-9	TGTGCCTCCGGGACAGGGGGCTACGAGCAGTACTTC	CASGTGGYEQYF
.	TRBJ2-5	.	TRBV9	TGTGCCAGCAGCGTAGCCCTCCCCGCGAGCCACCAAGAGACCCAGTACTTC	CASSVALPASHQETQYF